The TCR beta chain under discussion was sequenced for a study of control samples from healthy donors and cancer patients. Germline assignment: CDR1 GTSNPN and CDR2 SVGIG (reference sequence). V shed 0 bases and J shed 3 bases, with 11 bases lying between them. The length of the CDR3 is 15 residues. The table came from immunoSEQ multiplex PCR; TCRdb's copy has only in-frame clones and leaves some out. The sample lists roughly 120,000 clones; 70% to 90% were seen once. This sequence joins TRBV30 and TRBJ1-4; a weak D match, TRBD1 (5 bases). The TCR was taken from a man aged 45-60 years in good health. The sequencing input was blood. CDR3 in DNA: TGTGCCTGGAGTGTACTGGGGCCCGCTAATGAAAAACTGTTTTTT. Protein: CAWSVLGPANEKLFF.